This T cell receptor (beta chain) was sequenced during a study of regulatory T cells in long-lasting Graves disease. General study findings and limits: Favoring TRBV28, TRBJ1-2 and TRBJ2-5 was a feature seen in persistent disease.

Per the germline V gene, CDR1 is DFQATT and CDR2 is SNEGSKA (reference sequence). The CDR3 consists of 15 residues. The V end lost 6 bases, the J end lost 0 bases, and 17 bases lay between the germline ends. This clonotype was detected ten times or more. Its antigen is undetermined. As to time point: newly diagnosed GD, antithyroid drugs for less than 3 months. PBMC-extracted RNA yielded the TCR library. Library construction for TCR beta used iRepertoire HTBI primers and Arm-PCR of CDR3 regions. As processed by the authors: Spanning all samples, the identified segments comprised some 62 TRBV and about 15 TRBJ. MiXCR was run by TCRdb on the multiplex PCR reads, yielding one entry per CDR3 protein. The V and J calls were determined by TCRdb, not by the authors. The repertoire holds about 310,000 distinct CDR3 sequences, with more than 15% as singletons.

Specimen: peripheral blood mononuclear cells (PBMCs), collected at new diagnosis, from a patient treated with antithyroid drugs. V and J are TRBV20-1 and TRBJ1-1, with D tentatively TRBD1 (6 bases). This clonotype originated in a female donor with Graves disease. CDR3 residues: CSAEDWGHLNTEAFF. CDR3 DNA: TGCAGTGCAGAAGACTGGGGACACTTGAACACTGAAGCTTTCTTT.